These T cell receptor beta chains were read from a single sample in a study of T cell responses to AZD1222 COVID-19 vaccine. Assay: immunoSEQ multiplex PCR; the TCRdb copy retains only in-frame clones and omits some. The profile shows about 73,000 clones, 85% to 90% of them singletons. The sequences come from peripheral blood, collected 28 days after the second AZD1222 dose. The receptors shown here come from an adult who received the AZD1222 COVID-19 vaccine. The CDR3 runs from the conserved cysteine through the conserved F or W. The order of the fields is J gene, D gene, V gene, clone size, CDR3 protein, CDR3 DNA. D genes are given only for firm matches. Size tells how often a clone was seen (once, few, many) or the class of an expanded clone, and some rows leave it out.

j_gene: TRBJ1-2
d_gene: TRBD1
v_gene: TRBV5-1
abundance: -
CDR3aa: CASSLRTGLTYGYTF
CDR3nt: TGCGCCAGCAGCTTACGGACAGGACTAACATATGGCTACACCTTC

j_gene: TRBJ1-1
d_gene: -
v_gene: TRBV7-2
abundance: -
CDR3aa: CASSLVSRVNTEAFF
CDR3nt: TGTGCCAGCAGCTTAGTTAGTAGAGTGAACACTGAAGCTTTCTTT

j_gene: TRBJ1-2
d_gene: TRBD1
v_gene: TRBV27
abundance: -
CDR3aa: CASSLLGTGMGNYGYTF
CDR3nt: TGTGCCAGCAGTTTACTCGGGACAGGTATGGGAAACTATGGCTACACCTTC

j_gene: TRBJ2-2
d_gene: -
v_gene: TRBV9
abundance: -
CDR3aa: CASSVASDANTGELFF
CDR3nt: TGTGCCAGCAGCGTAGCTAGCGATGCGAACACCGGGGAGCTGTTTTTT

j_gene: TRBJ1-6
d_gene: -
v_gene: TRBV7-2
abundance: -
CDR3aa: CASSRRSGGRNYNSPLHF
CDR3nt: TGTGCCAGCAGCCGGAGGTCGGGCGGACGGAACTATAATTCACCCCTCCACTTT

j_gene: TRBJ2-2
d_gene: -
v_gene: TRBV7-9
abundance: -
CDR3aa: CASSPRGREWAGELFF
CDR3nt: TGTGCCAGCAGCCCCCGGGGACGGGAGTGGGCCGGGGAGCTGTTTTTT

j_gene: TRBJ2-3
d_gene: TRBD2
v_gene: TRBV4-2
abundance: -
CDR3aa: CASSLLAGGADTQYF
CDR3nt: TGTGCCAGCAGCCTTCTAGCGGGGGGGGCAGATACGCAGTATTTT

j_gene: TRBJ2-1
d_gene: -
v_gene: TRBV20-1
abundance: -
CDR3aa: CSASDGYNEQFF
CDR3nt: TGCAGTGCTAGTGACGGCTACAATGAGCAGTTCTTC

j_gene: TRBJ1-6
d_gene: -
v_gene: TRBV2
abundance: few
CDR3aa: CASSLSGVDSPLHF
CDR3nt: TGTGCCAGCAGCCTTTCTGGCGTGGACTCACCCCTCCACTTT

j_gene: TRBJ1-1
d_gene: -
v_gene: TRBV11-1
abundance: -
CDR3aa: CASSTRQLNTEAFF
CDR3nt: TGTGCCAGCAGCACCCGACAACTGAACACTGAAGCTTTCTTT

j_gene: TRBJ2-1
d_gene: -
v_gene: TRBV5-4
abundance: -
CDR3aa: CASSLDTGFYNEQFF
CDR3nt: TGTGCCAGCAGCTTGGATACGGGATTCTACAATGAGCAGTTCTTC

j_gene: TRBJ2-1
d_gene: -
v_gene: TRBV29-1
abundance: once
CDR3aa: CSVVPSGYNEQFF
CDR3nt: TGCAGCGTTGTCCCGTCAGGGTACAATGAGCAGTTCTTC

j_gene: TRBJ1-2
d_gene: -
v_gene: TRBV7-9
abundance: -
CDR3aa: CASSLRRGPPYGYTF
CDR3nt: TGTGCCAGCAGCTTACGTCGTGGCCCTCCTTATGGCTACACCTTC

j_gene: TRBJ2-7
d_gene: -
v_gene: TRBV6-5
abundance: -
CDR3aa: CASSNTLDEQYF
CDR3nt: TGTGCCAGCAGTAATACCCTGGACGAGCAGTACTTC

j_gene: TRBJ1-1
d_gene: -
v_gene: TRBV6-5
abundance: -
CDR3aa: CASMRGGLGTEAFF
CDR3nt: TGTGCCAGCATGAGGGGTGGGCTTGGCACTGAAGCTTTCTTT

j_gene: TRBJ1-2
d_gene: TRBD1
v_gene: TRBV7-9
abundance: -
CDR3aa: CASSRVAGGYYGYTF
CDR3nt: TGTGCCAGCAGCCGCGTCGCAGGGGGGTACTATGGCTACACCTTC

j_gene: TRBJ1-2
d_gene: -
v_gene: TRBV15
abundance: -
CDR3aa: CATSPSGQPLRGYTF
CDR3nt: TGTGCCACCAGCCCCTCGGGACAACCCCTCCGAGGCTACACCTTC

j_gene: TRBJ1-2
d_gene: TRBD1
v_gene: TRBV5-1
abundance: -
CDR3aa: CASSLLGQENYGYTF
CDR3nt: TGCGCCAGCAGCTTGCTGGGACAGGAGAACTATGGCTACACCTTC

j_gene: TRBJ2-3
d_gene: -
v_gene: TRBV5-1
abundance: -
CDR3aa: CASSLYRVTDTQYF
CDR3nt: TGCGCCAGCAGCTTGTATCGGGTTACAGATACGCAGTATTTT

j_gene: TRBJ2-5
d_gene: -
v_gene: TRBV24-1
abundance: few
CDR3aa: CATSVRGRQETQYF
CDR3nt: TGTGCCACCAGTGTTAGGGGAAGGCAAGAGACCCAGTACTTC

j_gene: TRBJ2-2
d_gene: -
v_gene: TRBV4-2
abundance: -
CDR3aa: CASSQKERTGELFF
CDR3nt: TGTGCCAGCAGCCAAAAAGAAAGGACCGGGGAGCTGTTTTTT

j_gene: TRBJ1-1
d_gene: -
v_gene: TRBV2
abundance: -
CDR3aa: CASRGTASETAAFF
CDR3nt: TGTGCCAGCAGGGGTACGGCTTCGGAGACTGCTGCTTTCTTT

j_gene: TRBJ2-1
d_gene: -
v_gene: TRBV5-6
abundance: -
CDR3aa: CASSLIGGPNEQFF
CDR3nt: TGTGCCAGCAGCTTAATTGGGGGGCCCAATGAGCAGTTCTTC

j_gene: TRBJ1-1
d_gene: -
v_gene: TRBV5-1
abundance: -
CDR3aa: CASSLGFNTEAFF
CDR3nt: TGCGCCAGCAGCTTGGGTTTCAACACTGAAGCTTTCTTT

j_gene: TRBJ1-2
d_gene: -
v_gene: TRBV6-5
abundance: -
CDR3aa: CASSRVRSYGYTF
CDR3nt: TGTGCCAGCAGCCGAGTCAGAAGCTATGGCTACACCTTC

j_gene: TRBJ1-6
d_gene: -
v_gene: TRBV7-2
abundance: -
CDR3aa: CASSLGTYNSPLHF
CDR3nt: TGTGCCAGCAGCTTAGGGACCTATAATTCACCCCTCCACTTT

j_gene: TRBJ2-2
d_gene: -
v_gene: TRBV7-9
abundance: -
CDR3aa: CASSSLRNTGELFF
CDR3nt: TGTGCCAGCAGCTCCCTAAGAAACACCGGGGAGCTGTTTTTT

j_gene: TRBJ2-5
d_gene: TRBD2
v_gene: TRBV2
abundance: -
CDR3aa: CAASGGPSGTQETQYF
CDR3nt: TGTGCCGCCTCGGGTGGGCCTAGCGGAACCCAAGAGACCCAGTACTTC

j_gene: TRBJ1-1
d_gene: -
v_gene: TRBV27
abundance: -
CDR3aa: CASSGTANALTEAFF
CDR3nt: TGTGCCAGCAGTGGGACGGCCAATGCGCTGACTGAAGCTTTCTTT

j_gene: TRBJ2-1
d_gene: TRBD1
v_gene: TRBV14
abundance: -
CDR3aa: CASSSRTGLYNEQFF
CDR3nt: TGTGCCAGCAGCTCGAGGACAGGCCTCTACAATGAGCAGTTCTTC

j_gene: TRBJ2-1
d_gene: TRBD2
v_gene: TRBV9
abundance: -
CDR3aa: CASSVVLAGIEQFF
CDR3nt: TGTGCCAGCAGCGTAGTTTTAGCGGGGATCGAGCAGTTCTTC

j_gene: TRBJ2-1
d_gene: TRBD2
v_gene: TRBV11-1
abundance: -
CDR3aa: CASSLEAGGHNEQFF
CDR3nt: TGTGCCAGCAGCTTAGAAGCGGGGGGTCACAATGAGCAGTTCTTC

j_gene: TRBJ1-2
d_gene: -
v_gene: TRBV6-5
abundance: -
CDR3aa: CASTDLSGPYGYTF
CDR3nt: TGTGCCAGCACCGATTTATCGGGGCCCTATGGCTACACCTTC

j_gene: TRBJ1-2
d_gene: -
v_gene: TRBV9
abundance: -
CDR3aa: CASSVGGRGLHYGYTF
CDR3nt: TGTGCCAGCAGCGTAGGAGGACGGGGACTCCACTATGGCTACACCTTC

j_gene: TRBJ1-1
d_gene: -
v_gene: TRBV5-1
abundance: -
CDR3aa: CASSPDTSRMNTEAFF
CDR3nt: TGCGCCAGCAGCCCGGACACCTCAAGAATGAACACTGAAGCTTTCTTT

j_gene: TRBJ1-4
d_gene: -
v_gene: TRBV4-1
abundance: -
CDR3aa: CASSQGWEGEKLFF
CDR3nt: TGCGCCAGCAGCCAAGGTTGGGAGGGTGAAAAACTGTTTTTT

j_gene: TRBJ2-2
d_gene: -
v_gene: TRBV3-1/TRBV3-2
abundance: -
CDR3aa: CASSQTGNTGELFF
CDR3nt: TGTGCCAGCAGCCAAACCGGGAACACCGGGGAGCTGTTTTTT

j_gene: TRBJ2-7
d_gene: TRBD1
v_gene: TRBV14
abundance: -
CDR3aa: CASSRTGVPYEQYF
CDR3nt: TGTGCCAGCAGCCGGACAGGGGTCCCCTACGAGCAGTACTTC

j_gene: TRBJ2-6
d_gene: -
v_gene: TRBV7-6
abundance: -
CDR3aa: CASSLWSGANVLTF
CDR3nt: TGTGCCAGCAGCTTATGGTCTGGGGCCAACGTCCTGACTTTC

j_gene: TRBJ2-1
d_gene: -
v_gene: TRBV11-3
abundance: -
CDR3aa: CASSSTGVSYNEQFF
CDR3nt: TGTGCCAGCAGCTCGACAGGCGTCTCTTACAATGAGCAGTTCTTC

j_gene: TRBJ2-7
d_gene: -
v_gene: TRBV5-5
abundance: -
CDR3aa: CASSRPGPAYEQYF
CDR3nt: TGTGCCAGCAGCCGTCCAGGGCCGGCCTACGAGCAGTACTTC

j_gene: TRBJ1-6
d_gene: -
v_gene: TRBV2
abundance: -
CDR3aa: CASSVGSISSPLHF
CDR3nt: TGTGCCAGCAGTGTTGGCTCCATCAGCTCACCCCTCCACTTT

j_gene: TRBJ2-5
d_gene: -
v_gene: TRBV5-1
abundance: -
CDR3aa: CASSLVPGETQYF
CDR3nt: TGCGCCAGCAGCTTGGTCCCGGGAGAGACCCAGTACTTC

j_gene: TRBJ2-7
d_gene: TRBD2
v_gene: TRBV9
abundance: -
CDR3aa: CASSAGLAGWEQYF
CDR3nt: TGTGCCAGCAGCGCGGGACTAGCGGGGTGGGAGCAGTACTTC

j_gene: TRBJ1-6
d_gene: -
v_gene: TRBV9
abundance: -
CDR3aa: CASSVGLRDSPLHF
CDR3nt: TGTGCCAGCAGCGTAGGCCTCCGGGATTCACCCCTCCACTTT

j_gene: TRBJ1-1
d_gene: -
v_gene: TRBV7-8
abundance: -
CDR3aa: CASSLAMSTEAFF
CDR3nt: TGTGCCAGCAGCTTAGCGATGAGCACTGAAGCTTTCTTT

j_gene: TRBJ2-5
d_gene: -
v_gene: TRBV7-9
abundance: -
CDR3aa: CASSVGRRVQETQYF
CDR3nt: TGTGCCAGCAGCGTAGGCCGACGGGTGCAAGAGACCCAGTACTTC

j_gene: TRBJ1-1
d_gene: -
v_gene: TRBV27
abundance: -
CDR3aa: CASSPGFSGTEAFF
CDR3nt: TGTGCCAGCAGTCCAGGCTTTTCTGGGACTGAAGCTTTCTTT

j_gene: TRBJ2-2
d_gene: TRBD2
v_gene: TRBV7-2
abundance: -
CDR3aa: CASSILRGGAGELFF
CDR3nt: TGTGCCAGCAGCATCCTGCGCGGGGGGGCCGGGGAGCTGTTTTTT